This T cell receptor beta chain was identified during a study of response to subunit inactivated influenza vaccine. Germline loops: CDR1 SGHRS, CDR2 YFSETQ. The CDR3 runs 15 residues. V was pared by 3 bases and J by 1 base, with 12 bases between. Study-wide points: Authors suggested each seasonal flu vaccination may recruit only limited numbers of new T cells.

As to this clonotype: The target antigen is unknown.

TCRdb reprocessed the RT-PCR reads with MiXCR, giving one entry per CDR3 protein. The table shows hundreds of thousands of distinct CDR3 sequences, with roughly 12% occurring only once. The material was PBMCs from blood, obtained on the day of vaccination. The J gene is TRBJ2-3, the V gene TRBV5-1; D is perhaps TRBD1 or TRBD2 (5 bases each). This TCR was recovered from a man in his forties or fifties who received an inactivated influenza vaccine. CDR3 nucleotides: TGCGCCAGCAGCTGGGGACGGGACCGCACAGATACGCAGTATTTT. Translated: CASSWGRDRTDTQYF.